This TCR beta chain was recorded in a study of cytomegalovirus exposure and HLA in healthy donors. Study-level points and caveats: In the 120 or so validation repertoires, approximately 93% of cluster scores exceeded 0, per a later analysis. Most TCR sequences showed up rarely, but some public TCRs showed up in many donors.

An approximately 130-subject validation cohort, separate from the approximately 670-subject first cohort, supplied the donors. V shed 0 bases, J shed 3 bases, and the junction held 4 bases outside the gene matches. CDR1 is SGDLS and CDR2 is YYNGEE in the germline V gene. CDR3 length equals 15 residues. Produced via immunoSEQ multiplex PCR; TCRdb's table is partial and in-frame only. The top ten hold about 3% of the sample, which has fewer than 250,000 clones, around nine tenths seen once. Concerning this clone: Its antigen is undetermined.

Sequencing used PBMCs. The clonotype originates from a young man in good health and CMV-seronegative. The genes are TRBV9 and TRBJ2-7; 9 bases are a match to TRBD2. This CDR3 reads CASSVEVSGGYEQYF. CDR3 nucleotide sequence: TGTGCCAGCAGCGTAGAGGTTAGCGGGGGCTACGAGCAGTACTTC.